Sequencing of this T cell receptor beta chain was carried out in a study of cytomegalovirus exposure and HLA in healthy donors. Broader study findings: The Asian-associated ancestry cluster reportedly had fewer N-insertions than the approximately 670-donor mean in a later analysis. It was 150 to 200 TCR beta chains that were listed as cytomegalovirus-associated.

For this clone: Its antigen is still unknown.

Both 60 Vbeta primers and 13 Jbeta primers went into the PCR. Original methodology: Approximately 9.9 million shared chains were among the approximately 80 million unique TCR beta chains that a later analysis counted. Generated by immunoSEQ multiplex PCR, the TCRdb table keeps only in-frame clones and is missing some. That table supplies the V and J calls and clone size; D and trimming were determined from the DNA. The table has fewer than 250,000 clones, roughly 77% seen once. The CDR3 is 15 amino acids. The germline V gene has CDR1 SGHRS and CDR2 YFSETQ. Trimming shortened V by 4 bases and J by 9 bases, and 20 bases separated the two germline ends.

The source is a woman younger than 45 in good health and CMV-seropositive. The J gene is TRBJ2-1, the V gene TRBV5-1; D might be TRBD2 (6 bases). The sequenced sample consisted of PBMCs. CDR3 residues: CASSLFSSGASEQFF. CDR3 bases: TGCGCCAGCAGCCTTTTTTCTTCGGGAGCAAGTGAGCAGTTCTTC.